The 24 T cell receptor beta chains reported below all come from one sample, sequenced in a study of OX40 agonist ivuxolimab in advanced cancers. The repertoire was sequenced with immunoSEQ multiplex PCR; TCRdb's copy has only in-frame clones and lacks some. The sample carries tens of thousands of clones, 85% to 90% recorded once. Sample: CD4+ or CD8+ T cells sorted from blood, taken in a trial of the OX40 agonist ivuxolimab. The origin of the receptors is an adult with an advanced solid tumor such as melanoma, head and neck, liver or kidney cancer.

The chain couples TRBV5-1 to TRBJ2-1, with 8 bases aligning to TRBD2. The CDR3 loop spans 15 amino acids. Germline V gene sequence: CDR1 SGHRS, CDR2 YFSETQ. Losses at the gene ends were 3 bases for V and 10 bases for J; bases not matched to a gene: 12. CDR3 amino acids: CASSSLISGTIEQFF. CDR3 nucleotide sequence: TGCGCCAGCAGCTCACTAATTAGCGGGACCATAGAGCAGTTCTTC.

The CDR3 reads CASSAIGVGVPEAFF. The CDR3 nucleotides are TGTGCCAGCAGCGCCATAGGTGTGGGGGTCCCCGAAGCTTTCTTT. The V gene is TRBV13, the J gene TRBJ1-1; tentatively, D is TRBD1 (5 bases). The CDR3 covers 15 residues. V lost 5 bases, J lost 8 bases, and 21 bases lay in between. Germline V gene data show CDR1 as PRHDT and CDR2 as FYEKMQ (reference sequence).

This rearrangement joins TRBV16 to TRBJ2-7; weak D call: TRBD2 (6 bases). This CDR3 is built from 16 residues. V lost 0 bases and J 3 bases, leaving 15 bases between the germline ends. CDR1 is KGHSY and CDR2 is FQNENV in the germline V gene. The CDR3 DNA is TGTGCCAGCAGCCAATCGGGGGGAGAGTGGGTCTACGAGCAGTACTTC. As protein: CASSQSGGEWVYEQYF.

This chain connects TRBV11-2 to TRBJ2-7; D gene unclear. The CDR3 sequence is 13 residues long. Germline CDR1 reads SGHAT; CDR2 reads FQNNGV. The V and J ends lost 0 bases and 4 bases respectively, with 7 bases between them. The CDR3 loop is CASSLESGYEQYF. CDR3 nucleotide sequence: TGTGCCAGCAGCTTAGAGAGTGGTTACGAGCAGTACTTC.

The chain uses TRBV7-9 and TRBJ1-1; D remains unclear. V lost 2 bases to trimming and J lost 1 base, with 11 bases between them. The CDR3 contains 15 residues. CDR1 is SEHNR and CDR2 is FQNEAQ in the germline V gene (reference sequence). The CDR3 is CASSLLRRGNTEAFF. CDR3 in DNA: TGTGCCAGCAGCTTATTGAGACGGGGGAACACTGAAGCTTTCTTT.

The CDR3 is CASSSNRGQPQHF. CDR3 nucleotide sequence: TGTGCCAGCAGTTCCAATAGGGGTCAGCCCCAGCATTTT. This chain links TRBV6-5 with TRBJ1-5; tentative D call: TRBD1 (5 bases). Germline V gene lookup returns CDR1 MNHEY and CDR2 SVGAGI. The length of the CDR3 is 13 residues. With 4 bases removed from V and 6 bases from J, the gap between germline ends came to 10 bases.

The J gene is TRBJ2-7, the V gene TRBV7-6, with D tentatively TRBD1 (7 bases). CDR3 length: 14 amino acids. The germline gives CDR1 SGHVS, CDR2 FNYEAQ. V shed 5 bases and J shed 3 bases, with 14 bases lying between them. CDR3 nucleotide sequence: TGTGCCAGCAGCCTAGGAGGGGGCGTCTACGAGCAGTACTTC. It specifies CASSLGGGVYEQYF.

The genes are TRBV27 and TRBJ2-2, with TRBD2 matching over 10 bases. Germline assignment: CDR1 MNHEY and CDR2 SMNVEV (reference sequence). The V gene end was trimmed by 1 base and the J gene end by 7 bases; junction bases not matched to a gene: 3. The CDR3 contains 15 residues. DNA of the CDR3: TGTGCCAGCAGTTTATTTTCTAGCGGGAGCGGGGAGCTGTTTTTT. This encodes CASSLFSSGSGELFF.

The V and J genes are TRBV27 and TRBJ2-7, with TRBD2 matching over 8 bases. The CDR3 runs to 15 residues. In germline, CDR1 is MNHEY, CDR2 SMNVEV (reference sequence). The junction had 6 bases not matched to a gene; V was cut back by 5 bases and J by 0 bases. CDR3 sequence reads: CASSPLAARSYEQYF. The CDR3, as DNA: TGTGCCAGCAGTCCACTAGCGGCACGCTCCTACGAGCAGTACTTC.

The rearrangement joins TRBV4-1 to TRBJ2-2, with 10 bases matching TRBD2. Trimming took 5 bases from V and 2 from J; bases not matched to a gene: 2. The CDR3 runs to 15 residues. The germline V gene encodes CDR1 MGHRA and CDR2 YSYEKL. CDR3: CASSWTSGNTGELFF. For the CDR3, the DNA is TGCGCCAGCAGCTGGACTAGCGGAAACACCGGGGAGCTGTTTTTT.

This CDR3 reads CASSSEEGRTYEQYF. The CDR3 coding sequence is TGTGCCAGCAGCTCGGAGGAGGGCCGCACCTACGAGCAGTACTTC. The V gene is TRBV5-6, the J gene TRBJ2-7; tentatively, D is TRBD2 (6 bases). There are 15 residues in the CDR3. Deletions cut 3 bases from V and 2 bases from J, with 15 bases between. CDR1 and CDR2 (germline): SGHDT, YYEEEE. Full variable domain (remainder filled in from reference TRBV5-6 and TRBJ2-7): DAGVTQSPTHLIKTRGQQVTLRCSPKSGHDTVSWYQQALGQGPQFIFQYYEEEERQRGNFPDRFSGHQFPNYSSELNVNALLLGDSALYLCASSSEEGRTYEQYFGPGTRLTVT.

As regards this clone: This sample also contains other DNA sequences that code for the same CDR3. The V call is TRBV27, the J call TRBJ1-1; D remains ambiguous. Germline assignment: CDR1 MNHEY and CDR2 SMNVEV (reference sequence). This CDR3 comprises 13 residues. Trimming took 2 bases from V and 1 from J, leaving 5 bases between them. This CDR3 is CASSLGGNTEAFF. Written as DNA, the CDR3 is TGTGCCAGCAGTTTAGGTGGGAACACTGAAGCTTTCTTT.

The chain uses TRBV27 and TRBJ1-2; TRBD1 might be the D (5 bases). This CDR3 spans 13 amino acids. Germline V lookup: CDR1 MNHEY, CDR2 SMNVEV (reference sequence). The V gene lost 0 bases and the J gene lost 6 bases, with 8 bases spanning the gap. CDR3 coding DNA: TGTGCCAGCAGTTTATCGCGGGGGGATGGCTACACCTTC. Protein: CASSLSRGDGYTF.

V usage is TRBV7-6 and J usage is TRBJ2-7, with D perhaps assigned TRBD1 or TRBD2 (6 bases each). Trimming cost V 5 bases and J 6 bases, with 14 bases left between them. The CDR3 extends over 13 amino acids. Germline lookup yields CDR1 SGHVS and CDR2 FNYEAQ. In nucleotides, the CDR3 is TGTGCCAGCAGCCCCCCCTCGGGGGCCGAGCAGTACTTC. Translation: CASSPPSGAEQYF.

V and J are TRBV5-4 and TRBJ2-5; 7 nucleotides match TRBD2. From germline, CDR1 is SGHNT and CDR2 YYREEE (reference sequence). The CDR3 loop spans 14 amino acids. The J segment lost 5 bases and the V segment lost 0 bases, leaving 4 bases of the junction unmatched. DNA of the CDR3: TGTGCCAGCAGCTTGGGATCTAGCGGCGAGACCCAGTACTTC. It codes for CASSLGSSGETQYF.

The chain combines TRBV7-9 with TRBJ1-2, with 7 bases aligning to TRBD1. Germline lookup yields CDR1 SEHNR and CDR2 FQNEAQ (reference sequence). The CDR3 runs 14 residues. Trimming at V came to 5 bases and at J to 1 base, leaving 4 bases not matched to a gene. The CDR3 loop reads CASSQQGINYGYTF. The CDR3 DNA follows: TGTGCCAGCAGCCAACAGGGGATTAACTATGGCTACACCTTC.

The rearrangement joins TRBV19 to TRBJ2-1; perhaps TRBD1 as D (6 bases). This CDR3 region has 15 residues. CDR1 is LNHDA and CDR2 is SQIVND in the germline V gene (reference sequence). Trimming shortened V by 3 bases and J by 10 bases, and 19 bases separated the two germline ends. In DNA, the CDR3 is TGTGCCAGTAGTATCGGGACAAGGAGCCGCGGGGAGCAGTTCTTC. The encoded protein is CASSIGTRSRGEQFF.

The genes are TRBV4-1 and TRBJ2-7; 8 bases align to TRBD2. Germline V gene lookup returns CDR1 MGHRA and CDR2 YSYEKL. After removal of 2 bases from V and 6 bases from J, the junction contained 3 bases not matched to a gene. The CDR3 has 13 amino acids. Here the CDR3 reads CASSQLTSVEQYF. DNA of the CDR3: TGCGCCAGCAGCCAATTGACTAGCGTCGAGCAGTACTTC.

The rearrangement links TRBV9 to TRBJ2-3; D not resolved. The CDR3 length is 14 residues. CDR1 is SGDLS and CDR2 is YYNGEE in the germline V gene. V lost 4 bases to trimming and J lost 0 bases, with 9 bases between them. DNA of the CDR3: TGTGCCAGCAGCCGCTCATATAGCACAGATACGCAGTATTTT. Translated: CASSRSYSTDTQYF. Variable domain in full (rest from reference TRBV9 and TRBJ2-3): DSGVTQTPKHLITATGQRVTLRCSPRSGDLSVYWYQQSLDQGLQFLIQYYNGEERAKGNILERFSAQQFPDLHSELNLSSLELGDSALYFCASSRSYSTDTQYFGPGTRLTVL.

For the CDR3, the DNA is TGTGCCAGCAGCTCCTCCGGGAACGAGCAGTACTTC. Its translation is CASSSSGNEQYF. The genes are TRBV7-3 and TRBJ2-7; D possibly corresponds to TRBD2 (5 bases). The ends were cut back, 4 bases at V and 5 bases at J, with 9 bases in the middle. The V gene's germline CDR1 is SGHTA and CDR2 FQGTGA. There are 12 residues in the CDR3.

CDR3: CASSQDPAGASDTQYF. The CDR3 coding sequence is TGTGCCAGCAGCCAAGACCCAGCGGGAGCCTCAGATACGCAGTATTTT. This chain joins TRBV4-2 and TRBJ2-3, with 8 bases that match TRBD2. The CDR3 has 16 amino acids. J lost 4 bases, V lost 0 bases, and 6 bases had no gene match. Germline loops: CDR1 LGHNA, CDR2 YNFKEQ.

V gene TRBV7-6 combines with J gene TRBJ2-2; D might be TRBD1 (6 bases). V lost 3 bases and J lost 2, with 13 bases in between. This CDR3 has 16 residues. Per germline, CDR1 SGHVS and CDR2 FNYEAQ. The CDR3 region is CASSFSLDSNTGELFF. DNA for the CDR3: TGTGCCAGCAGCTTTTCGCTGGACAGCAACACCGGGGAGCTGTTTTTT.

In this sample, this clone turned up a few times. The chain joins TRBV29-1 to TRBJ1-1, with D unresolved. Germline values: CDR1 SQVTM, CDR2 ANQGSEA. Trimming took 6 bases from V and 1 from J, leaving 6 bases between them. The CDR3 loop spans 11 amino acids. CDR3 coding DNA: TGCAGCGTAGACAAGAACACTGAAGCTTTCTTT. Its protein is CSVDKNTEAFF.

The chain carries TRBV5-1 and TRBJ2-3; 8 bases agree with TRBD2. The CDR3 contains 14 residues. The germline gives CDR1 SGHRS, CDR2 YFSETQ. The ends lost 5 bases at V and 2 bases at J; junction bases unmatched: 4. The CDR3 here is CASRREAFTDTQYF. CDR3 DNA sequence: TGCGCCAGCAGGCGGGAGGCTTTCACAGATACGCAGTATTTT.